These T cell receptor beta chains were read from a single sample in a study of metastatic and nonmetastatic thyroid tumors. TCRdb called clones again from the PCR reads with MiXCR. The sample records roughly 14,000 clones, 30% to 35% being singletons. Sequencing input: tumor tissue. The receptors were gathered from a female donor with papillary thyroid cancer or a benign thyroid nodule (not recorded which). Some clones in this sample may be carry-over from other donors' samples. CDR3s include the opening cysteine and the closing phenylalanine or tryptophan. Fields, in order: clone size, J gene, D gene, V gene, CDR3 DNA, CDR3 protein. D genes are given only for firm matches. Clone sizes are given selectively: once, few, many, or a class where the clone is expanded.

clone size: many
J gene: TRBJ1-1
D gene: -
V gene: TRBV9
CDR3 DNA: TGTGCCAGCAGCGTAGACAGAAACACTGAAGCTTTCTTT
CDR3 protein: CASSVDRNTEAFF

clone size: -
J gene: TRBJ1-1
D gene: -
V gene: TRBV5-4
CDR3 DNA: TGTGCCAGCACCCCCATGTCCTCGAGGACTGAAGCTTTCTTT
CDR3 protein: CASTPMSSRTEAFF

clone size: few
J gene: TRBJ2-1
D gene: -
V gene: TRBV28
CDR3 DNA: TGTGCCAGCAACCTACTAGCTCCCGCTTACGACGATGAGCAGTTCTTC
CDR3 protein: CASNLLAPAYDDEQFF

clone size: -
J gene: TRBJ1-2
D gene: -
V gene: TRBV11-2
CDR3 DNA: TGTGCCAGCAGCTCCCTCGACAGGACCACGAACTATGGCTACACCTTC
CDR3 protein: CASSSLDRTTNYGYTF

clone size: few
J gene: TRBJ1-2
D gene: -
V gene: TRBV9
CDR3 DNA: TGTGCCAGCGGAGGGGATCCGGACAGTTGGGACTATGGCTACACCTTC
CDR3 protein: CASGGDPDSWDYGYTF

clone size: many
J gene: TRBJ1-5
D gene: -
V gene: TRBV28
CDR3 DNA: TGTGCCAGCAGTTGGAGAGGGGCCGGTAATCAGCCCCAGCATTTT
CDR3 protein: CASSWRGAGNQPQHF

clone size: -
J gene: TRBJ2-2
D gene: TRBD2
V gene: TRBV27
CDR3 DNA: TGTGCCAGCAGTTTATTCGTCAGTTCTAGCGGGGGAGCGAACACCGGGGAGCTGTTTTTT
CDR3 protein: CASSLFVSSSGGANTGELFF

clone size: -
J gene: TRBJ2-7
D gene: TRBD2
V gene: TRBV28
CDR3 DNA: TGTGCCAGCAGCCTGAGCGGGACTCCCCTCGAGCAGTACTTC
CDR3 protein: CASSLSGTPLEQYF

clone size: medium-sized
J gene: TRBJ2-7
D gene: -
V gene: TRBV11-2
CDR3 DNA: TGTGCCAGCAGTCCATCCTCGACAACGCGCTACGAGCAGTACTTC
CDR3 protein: CASSPSSTTRYEQYF

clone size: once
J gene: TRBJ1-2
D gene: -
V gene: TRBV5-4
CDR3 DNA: TGTGCCAGCAGCTTGAGTCGGGATGTCGTCTATGGCTACACCTTC
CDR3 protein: CASSLSRDVVYGYTF

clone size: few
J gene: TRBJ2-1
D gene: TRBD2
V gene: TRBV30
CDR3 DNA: TGTGCCTGGGGGGGAGAGCGGGATTGGGATGAGCAGTTCTTC
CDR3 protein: CAWGGERDWDEQFF

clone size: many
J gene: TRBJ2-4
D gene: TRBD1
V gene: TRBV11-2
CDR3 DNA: TGTGCCAGCAGCTTAGAACACAGGGGCATTCAGTACTTC
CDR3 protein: CASSLEHRGIQYF

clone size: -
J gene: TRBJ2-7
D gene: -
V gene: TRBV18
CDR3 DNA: TGTGCCAGCTCGACCTTTGACCGGGGGGAGCAGTACTTC
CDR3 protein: CASSTFDRGEQYF

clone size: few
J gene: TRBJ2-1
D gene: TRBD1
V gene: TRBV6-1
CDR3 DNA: TGTGCCAGCAGTGAAGAGACAGGGGTCCCCAATGAGCAGTTCTTC
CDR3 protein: CASSEETGVPNEQFF

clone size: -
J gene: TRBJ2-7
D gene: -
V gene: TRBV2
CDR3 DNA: TGTGCCAGCCTGGGGGATACCTACGAGCAGTACTTC
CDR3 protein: CASLGDTYEQYF